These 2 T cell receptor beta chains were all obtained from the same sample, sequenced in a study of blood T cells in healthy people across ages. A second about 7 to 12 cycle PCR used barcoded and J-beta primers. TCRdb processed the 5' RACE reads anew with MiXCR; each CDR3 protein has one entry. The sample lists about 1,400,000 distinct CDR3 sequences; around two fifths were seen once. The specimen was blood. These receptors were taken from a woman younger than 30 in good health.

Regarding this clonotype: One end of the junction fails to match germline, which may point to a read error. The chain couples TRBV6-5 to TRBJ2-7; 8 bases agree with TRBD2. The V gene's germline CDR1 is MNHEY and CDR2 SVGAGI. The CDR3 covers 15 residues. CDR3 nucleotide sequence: TGTGCCAGCGGTTACCCCAGCGGGGGATCCTACGAGCAGTACTTC. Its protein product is CASGYPSGGSYEQYF.

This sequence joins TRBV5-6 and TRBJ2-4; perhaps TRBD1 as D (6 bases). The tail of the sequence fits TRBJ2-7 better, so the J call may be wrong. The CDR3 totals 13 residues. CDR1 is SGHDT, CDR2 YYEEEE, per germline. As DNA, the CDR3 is TGTGCCAGCAGCCCGGACAGAGTGGACGAGCAGTACTTC. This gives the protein CASSPDRVDEQYF.